The source of this T cell receptor beta chain is a study of shared clonotypes between healthy human individuals. Concerning this clone itself: What it recognizes is unknown.

Study-wide points: Donor clonotype sharing was expected to depend on sequencing depth.

Execution of the assay was at deep level. Several immunoSEQ plates held equal portions of the genomic DNA taken from each subset. Libraries were prepared by immunoSEQ multiplex PCR; TCRdb keeps only in-frame clonotypes and omits some of them. Of 490,000 or so clones in the sample, roughly four fifths are singletons; the top ten hold 13%. This CDR3 is 15 amino acids long. J gave up 2 bases and V 2 bases, and 2 bases lay outside the gene matches. CDR1 and CDR2 (germline): SGHRS, YFSETQ. Sample: PBMCs. This chain connects TRBV5-1 to TRBJ2-3; TRBD2 aligns across 10 bases. The sequence was collected from a middle-aged woman in good health. Some clones in this sample may be carry-over from other donors' samples. CDR3 sequence (DNA): TGCGCCAGCAGCTTCGGACTAGCGGTCACAGATACGCAGTATTTT. This translates into CASSFGLAVTDTQYF.